This T cell receptor beta chain was sequenced during a study of vaccination and CD4 T cells after COVID-19. The CDR3 spans 14 residues. Germline V gene sequence: CDR1 MNHNS, CDR2 SASEGT. Trimming shortened V by 7 bases and J by 7 bases, and 14 bases separated the two germline ends. The sample holds a few counts of this clonotype. TCRdb processed the PCR reads anew with MiXCR; each CDR3 protein has one entry. The data contain 25,000 or so distinct CDR3 sequences, 45% to 65% of them singletons. The specimen was CD4+ T cells from blood, collected before SARS-CoV-2 vaccination. V is TRBV6-1 and J is TRBJ1-6; D may be TRBD1 (5 bases). The receptor comes from a human donor who had recovered from COVID-19. The CDR3 is CASTTGTRNSPLHF. CDR3 coding DNA: TGTGCCAGCACAACCGGGACGAGGAATTCACCCCTCCACTTT.